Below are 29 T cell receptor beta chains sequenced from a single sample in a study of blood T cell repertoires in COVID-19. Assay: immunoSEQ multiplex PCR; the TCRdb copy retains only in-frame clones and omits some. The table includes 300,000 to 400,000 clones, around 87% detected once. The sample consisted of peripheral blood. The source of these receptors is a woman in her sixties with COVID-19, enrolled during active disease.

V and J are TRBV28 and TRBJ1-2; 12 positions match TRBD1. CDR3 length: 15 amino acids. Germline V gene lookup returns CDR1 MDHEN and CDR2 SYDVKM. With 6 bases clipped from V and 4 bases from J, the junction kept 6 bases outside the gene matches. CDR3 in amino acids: CASRPGTGGSYGYTF. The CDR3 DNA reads TGTGCCAGCAGACCCGGGACAGGGGGCTCCTATGGCTACACCTTC.

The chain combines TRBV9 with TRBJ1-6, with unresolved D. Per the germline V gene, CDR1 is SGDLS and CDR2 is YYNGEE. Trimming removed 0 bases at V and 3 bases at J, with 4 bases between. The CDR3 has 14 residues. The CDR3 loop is CASSVGSYNSPLHF. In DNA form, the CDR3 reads TGTGCCAGCAGCGTAGGGAGCTATAATTCACCCCTCCACTTT. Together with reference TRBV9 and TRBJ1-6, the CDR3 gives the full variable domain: DSGVTQTPKHLITATGQRVTLRCSPRSGDLSVYWYQQSLDQGLQFLIQYYNGEERAKGNILERFSAQQFPDLHSELNLSSLELGDSALYFCASSVGSYNSPLHFGNGTRLTVT.

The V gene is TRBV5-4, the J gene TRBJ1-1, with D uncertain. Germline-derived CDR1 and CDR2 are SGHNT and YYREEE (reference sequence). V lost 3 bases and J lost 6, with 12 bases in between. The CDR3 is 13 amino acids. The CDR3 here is CASSYPGVSEAFF. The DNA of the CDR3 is TGTGCCAGCAGCTACCCGGGAGTCTCTGAAGCTTTCTTT.

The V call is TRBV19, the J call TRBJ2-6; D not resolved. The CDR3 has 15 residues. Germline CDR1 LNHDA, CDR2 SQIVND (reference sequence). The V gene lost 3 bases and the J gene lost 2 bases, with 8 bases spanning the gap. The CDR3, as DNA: TGTGCCAGTAGTATTTCGGTCGCTGGGGCCAACGTCCTGACTTTC. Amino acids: CASSISVAGANVLTF.

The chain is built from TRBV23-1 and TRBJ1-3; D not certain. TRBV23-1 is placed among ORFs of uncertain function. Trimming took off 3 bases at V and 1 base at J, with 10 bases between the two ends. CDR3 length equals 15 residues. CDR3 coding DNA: TGCGCCAGCAGTCATGAGGGTCCATCTGGAAACACCATATATTTT. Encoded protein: CASSHEGPSGNTIYF.

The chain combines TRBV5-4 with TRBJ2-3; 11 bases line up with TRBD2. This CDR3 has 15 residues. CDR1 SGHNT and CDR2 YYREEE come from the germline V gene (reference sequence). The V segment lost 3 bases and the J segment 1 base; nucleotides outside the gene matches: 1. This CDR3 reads CASSSTSGGTDTQYF. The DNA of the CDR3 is TGTGCCAGCAGCTCGACTAGCGGGGGCACAGATACGCAGTATTTT.

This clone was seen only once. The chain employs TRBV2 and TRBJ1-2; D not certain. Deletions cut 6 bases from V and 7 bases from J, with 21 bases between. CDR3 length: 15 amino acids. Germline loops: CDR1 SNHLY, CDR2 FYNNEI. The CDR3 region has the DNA TGTGCCAGCAGCCGAGTGTGGCTCGCCGCAGGTGGCTACACCTTC. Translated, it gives CASSRVWLAAGGYTF.

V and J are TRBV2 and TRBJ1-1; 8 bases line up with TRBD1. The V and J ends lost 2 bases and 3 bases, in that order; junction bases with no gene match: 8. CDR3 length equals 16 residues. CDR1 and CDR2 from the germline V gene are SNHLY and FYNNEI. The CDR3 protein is CASSETDDRGDTEAFF. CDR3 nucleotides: TGTGCCAGCAGTGAAACGGACGACAGGGGTGACACTGAAGCTTTCTTT.

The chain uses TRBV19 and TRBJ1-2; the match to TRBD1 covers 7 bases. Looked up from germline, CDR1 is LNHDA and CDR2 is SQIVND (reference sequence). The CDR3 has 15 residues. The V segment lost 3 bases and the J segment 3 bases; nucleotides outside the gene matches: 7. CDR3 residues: CASSMTGLQDYGYTF. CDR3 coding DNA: TGTGCCAGTAGTATGACAGGGCTACAGGACTATGGCTACACCTTC.

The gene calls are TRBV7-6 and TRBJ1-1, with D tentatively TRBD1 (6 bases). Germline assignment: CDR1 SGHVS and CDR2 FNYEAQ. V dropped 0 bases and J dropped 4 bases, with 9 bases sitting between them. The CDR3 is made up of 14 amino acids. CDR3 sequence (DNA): TGTGCCAGCAGCTTAGCGTCAGGGGCCACTGAAGCTTTCTTT. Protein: CASSLASGATEAFF.

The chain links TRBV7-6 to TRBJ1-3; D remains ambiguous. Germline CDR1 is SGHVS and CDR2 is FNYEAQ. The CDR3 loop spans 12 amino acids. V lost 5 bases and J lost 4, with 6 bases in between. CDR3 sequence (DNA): TGTGCCAGCAGCCCCCAGGGAAACACCATATATTTT. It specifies CASSPQGNTIYF.

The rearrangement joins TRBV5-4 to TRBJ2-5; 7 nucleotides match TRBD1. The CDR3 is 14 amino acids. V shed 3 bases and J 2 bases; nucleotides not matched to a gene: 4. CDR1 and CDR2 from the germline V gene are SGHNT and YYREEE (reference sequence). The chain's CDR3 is CASSSTDRQETQYF. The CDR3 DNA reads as TGTGCCAGCAGCTCCACGGACAGGCAAGAGACCCAGTACTTC.

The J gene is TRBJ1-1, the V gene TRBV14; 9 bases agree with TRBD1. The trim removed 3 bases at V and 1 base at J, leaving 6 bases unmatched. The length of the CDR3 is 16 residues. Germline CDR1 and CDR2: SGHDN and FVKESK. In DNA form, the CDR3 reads TGTGCCAGCAGCCATCGTCCGGGACAGGGGAACACTGAAGCTTTCTTT. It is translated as CASSHRPGQGNTEAFF.

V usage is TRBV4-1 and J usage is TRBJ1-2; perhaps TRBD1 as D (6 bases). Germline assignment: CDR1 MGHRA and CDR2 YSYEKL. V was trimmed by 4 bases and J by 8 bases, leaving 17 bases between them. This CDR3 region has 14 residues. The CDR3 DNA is TGCGCCAGCAGCCTGATGGGAGTGCAGGGGGGCTACACCTTC. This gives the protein CASSLMGVQGGYTF.

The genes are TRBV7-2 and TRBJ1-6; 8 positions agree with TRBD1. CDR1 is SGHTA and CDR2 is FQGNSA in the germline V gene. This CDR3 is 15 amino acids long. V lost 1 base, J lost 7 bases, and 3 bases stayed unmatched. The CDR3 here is CASSLDGTGNSPLHF. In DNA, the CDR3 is TGTGCCAGCAGCTTAGATGGGACAGGAAATTCACCCCTCCACTTT. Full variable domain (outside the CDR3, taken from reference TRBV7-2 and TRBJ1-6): GAGVSQSPSNKVTEKGKDVELRCDPISGHTALYWYRQSLGQGLEFLIYFQGNSAPDKSGLPSDRFSAERTGGSVSTLTIQRTQQEDSAVYLCASSLDGTGNSPLHFGNGTRLTVT.

The CDR3 spells CASTPSYEQYF. CDR3 coding DNA: TGCGCCAGCACCCCTTCTTACGAGCAGTACTTC. The rearrangement joins TRBV23-1 to TRBJ2-7; D uncertain. TRBV23-1 is an ORF; its function is uncertain. The V end was cut by 7 bases, the J end by 4 bases, with 8 bases between. The length of the CDR3 is 11 residues.

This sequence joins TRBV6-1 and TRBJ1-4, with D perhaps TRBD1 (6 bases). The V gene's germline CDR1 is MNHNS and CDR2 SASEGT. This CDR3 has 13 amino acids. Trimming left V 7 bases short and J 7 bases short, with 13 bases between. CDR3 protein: CASTYRAAEKLFF. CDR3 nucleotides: TGTGCCAGCACTTACAGGGCCGCTGAAAAACTGTTTTTT.

CDR3 DNA: TGCGCCAGCAGCTTGGGGGACAGGGGACATGAAAAACTGTTTTTT. It codes for CASSLGDRGHEKLFF. This rearrangement joins TRBV5-1 to TRBJ1-4; TRBD1 agrees at 10 bases. The V and J ends lost 0 bases and 6 bases, in that order; junction bases with no gene match: 2. Germline V gene sequence: CDR1 SGHRS, CDR2 YFSETQ. CDR3 length equals 15 residues.

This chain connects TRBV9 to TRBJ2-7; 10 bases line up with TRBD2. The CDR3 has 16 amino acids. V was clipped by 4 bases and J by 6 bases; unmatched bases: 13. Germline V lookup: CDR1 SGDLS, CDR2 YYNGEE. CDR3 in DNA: TGTGCCAGCAGCCCCCCTAGCGGGGGTGCGCGTGCCGAGCAGTACTTC. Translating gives CASSPPSGGARAEQYF.

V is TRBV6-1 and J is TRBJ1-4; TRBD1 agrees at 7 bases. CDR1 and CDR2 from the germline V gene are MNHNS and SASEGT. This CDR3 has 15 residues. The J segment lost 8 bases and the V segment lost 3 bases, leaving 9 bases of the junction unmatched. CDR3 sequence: CASSEVGQVNEKLFF. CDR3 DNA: TGTGCCAGCAGTGAGGTTGGACAGGTGAACGAAAAACTGTTTTTT.

The CDR3 sequence is CASSQGQTPGGTETQYF. The CDR3 DNA reads TGCGCCAGCAGCCAAGGTCAAACTCCAGGGGGGACGGAGACCCAGTACTTC. The rearrangement uses TRBV4-1 and TRBJ2-5, with D possibly matching TRBD1 (7 bases). The CDR3 has 17 amino acids. The ends were cut back, 1 base at V and 5 bases at J, with 20 bases in the middle. Germline CDR1 and CDR2: MGHRA and YSYEKL.

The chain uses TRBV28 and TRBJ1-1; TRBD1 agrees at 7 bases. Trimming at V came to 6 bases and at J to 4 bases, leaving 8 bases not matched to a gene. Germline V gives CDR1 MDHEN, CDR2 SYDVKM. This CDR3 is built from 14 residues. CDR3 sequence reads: CASSTTGLITEAFF. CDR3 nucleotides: TGTGCCAGCAGCACGACAGGGCTTATCACTGAAGCTTTCTTT.

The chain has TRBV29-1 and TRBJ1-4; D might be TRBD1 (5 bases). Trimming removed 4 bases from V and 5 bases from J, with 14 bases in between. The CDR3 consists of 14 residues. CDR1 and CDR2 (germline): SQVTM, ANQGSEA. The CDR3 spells CSVGGAQINEKLFF. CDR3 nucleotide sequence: TGCAGCGTTGGCGGGGCTCAGATAAATGAAAAACTGTTTTTT.

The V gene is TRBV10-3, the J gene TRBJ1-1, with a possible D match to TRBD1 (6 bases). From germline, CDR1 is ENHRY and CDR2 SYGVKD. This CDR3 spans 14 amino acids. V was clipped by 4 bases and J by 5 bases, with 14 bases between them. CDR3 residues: CAISGRGAGTEAFF. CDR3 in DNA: TGTGCCATCAGTGGACGGGGGGCAGGGACTGAAGCTTTCTTT.

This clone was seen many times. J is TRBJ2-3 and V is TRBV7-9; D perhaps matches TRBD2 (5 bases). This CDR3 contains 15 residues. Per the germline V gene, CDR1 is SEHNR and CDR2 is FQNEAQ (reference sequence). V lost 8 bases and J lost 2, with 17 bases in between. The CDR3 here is CASSTGEWDTDTQYF. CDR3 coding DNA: TGTGCCAGCTCCACCGGGGAGTGGGACACAGATACGCAGTATTTT. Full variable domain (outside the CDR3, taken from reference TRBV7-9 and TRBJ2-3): DTGVSQNPRHKITKRGQNVTFRCDPISEHNRLYWYRQTLGQGPEFLTYFQNEAQLEKSRLLSDRFSAERPKGSFSTLEIQRTEQGDSAMYLCASSTGEWDTDTQYFGPGTRLTVL.

The CDR3 protein is CASSQRQGPNQPQHF. As DNA, the CDR3 is TGTGCCAGCAGCCAAAGACAGGGACCCAATCAGCCCCAGCATTTT. This rearrangement joins TRBV3-1 (or the pseudogene TRBV3-2) to TRBJ1-5, with TRBD1 matching 7 bases. The CDR3 runs to 15 residues. With 2 bases clipped from V and 3 bases from J, the junction kept 4 bases outside the gene matches. The germline CDR1 and CDR2 sequences are LGHDT and YNNKEL (reference sequence).

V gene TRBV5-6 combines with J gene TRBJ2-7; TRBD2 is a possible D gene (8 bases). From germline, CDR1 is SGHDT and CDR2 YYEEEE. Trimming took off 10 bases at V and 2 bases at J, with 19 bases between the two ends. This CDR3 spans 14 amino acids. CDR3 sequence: CASSGGTVTYEQYF. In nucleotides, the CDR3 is TGTGCCTCCTCGGGGGGGACAGTAACCTACGAGCAGTACTTC.

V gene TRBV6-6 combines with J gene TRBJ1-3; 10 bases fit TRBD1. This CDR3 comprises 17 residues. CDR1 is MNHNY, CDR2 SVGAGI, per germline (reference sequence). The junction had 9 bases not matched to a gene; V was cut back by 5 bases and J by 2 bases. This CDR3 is CASSRLNGQGAGNTIYF. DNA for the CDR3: TGTGCCAGCAGTCGACTCAACGGACAGGGGGCTGGAAACACCATATATTTT.

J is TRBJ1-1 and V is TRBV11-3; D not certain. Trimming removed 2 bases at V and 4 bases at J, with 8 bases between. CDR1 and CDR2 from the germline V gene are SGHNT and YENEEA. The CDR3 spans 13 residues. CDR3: CASSLLGGTEAFF. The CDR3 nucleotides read TGTGCCAGCAGCTTATTAGGCGGCACTGAAGCTTTCTTT.